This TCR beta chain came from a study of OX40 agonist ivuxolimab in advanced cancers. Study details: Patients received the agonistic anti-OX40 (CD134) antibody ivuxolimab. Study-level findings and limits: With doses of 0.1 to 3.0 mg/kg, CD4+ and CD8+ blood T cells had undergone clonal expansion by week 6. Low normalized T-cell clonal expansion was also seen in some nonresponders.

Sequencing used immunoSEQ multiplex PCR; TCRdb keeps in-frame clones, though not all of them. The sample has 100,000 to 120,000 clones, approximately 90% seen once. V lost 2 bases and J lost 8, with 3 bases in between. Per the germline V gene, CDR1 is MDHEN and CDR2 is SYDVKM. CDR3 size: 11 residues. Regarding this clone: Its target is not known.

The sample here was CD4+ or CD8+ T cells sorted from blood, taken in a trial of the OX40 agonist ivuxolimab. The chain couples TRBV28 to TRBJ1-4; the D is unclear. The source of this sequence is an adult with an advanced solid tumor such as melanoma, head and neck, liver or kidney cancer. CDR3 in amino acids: CASSLREKLFF. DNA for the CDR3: TGTGCCAGCAGTTTAAGGGAAAAACTGTTTTTT.